One sample yielded the 13 T cell receptor beta chains listed below, sequenced in a study of T-cell reconstitution after alpha-beta-depleted transplantation in children. For TCRbeta, the library was prepared with unique molecular identifiers. TCRdb recomputed calls from the PCR reads with MiXCR, one row per CDR3 protein. The sample includes about 230,000 distinct CDR3 sequences, about a tenth of them seen just once. Source: PBMCs, taken before TCRalphabeta/CD19-depleted stem cell transplant. The receptor set was obtained from a child younger than two with acute myeloid leukemia, due to receive a stem cell transplant.

This clonotype was observed a few times. The rearrangement joins TRBV20-1 to TRBJ1-1; D gene unclear. Looked up from germline, CDR1 is DFQATT and CDR2 is SNEGSKA (reference sequence). CDR3 length: 12 residues. The V end lost 5 bases, the J end lost 1 base, and 8 bases lay between the germline ends. CDR3 in DNA: TGCAGTGCTCCCACCGGGAACACTGAAGCTTTCTTT. This sequence encodes CSAPTGNTEAFF.

This clonotype was picked up many times. The rearrangement links TRBV25-1 to TRBJ2-7; D may be TRBD1 or TRBD2 (5 bases each). This CDR3 is 14 amino acids long. Germline CDR1 MGHDK, CDR2 SYGVNS. V dropped 2 bases and J dropped 3 bases, with 11 bases sitting between them. CDR3 nucleotide sequence: TGTGCCAGCAGTGAAGGGTGGGACGGCTACGAGCAGTACTTC. It codes for CASSEGWDGYEQYF.

This clonotype occurred a few times. The CDR3 region has the DNA TGTGCCAGCAGCGCAAGGGTGGGCGAGACCCAGTACTTC. This gives the protein CASSARVGETQYF. V usage is TRBV9 and J usage is TRBJ2-5; no clear D. The CDR3 is 13 residues long. Germline V gene lookup returns CDR1 SGDLS and CDR2 YYNGEE. V was cut by 3 bases and J by 5 bases, with 11 bases left in between.

This clonotype was counted only a few times. In DNA, the CDR3 is TGTGCCATCAGTGAATCAGGGGGTAGGGTCTACGAGCAGTACTTC. It is translated as CAISESGGRVYEQYF. The chain is built from TRBV10-3 and TRBJ2-7, with 7 bases identical to TRBD1. From germline, CDR1 is ENHRY and CDR2 SYGVKD. This CDR3 is 15 amino acids long. After removal of 3 bases from V and 3 bases from J, the junction contained 8 bases not matched to a gene.

This clonotype was counted many times. The chain uses TRBV11-2 and TRBJ2-7; TRBD2 matches at 7 bases. Trimming at V came to 0 bases and at J to 0 bases, leaving 11 bases not matched to a gene. Germline CDR1 SGHAT, CDR2 FQNNGV. The CDR3 runs to 18 residues. The CDR3 loop reads CASSLEGSSGVSSYEQYF. The DNA of the CDR3 is TGTGCCAGCAGCTTAGAAGGGTCTAGCGGAGTCAGCTCCTACGAGCAGTACTTC. Full variable domain (rest looked up from reference TRBV11-2 and TRBJ2-7): EAGVAQSPRYKIIEKRQSVAFWCNPISGHATLYWYQQILGQGPKLLIQFQNNGVVDDSQLPKDRFSAERLKGVDSTLKIQPAKLEDSAVYLCASSLEGSSGVSSYEQYFGPGTRLTVT.

This clonotype was recorded at least ten times. The chain couples TRBV28 to TRBJ2-1, with TRBD2 matching over 14 bases. This CDR3 is built from 15 residues. The trim removed 5 bases at V and 9 bases at J, leaving 6 bases unmatched. The V gene's germline CDR1 is MDHEN and CDR2 SYDVKM. CDR3 sequence (DNA): TGTGCCAGCAGTCTGGGGACTAGCGGGAGTCCTGAGCAGTTCTTC. Residues: CASSLGTSGSPEQFF.

This clonotype appeared many times. The chain employs TRBV11-2 and TRBJ2-2; 7 bases fit TRBD1. Germline CDR1 and CDR2: SGHAT and FQNNGV. The CDR3 runs 13 residues. V trimming: 5 bases; J trimming: 5 bases; junction bases outside the gene matches: 2. The CDR3 sequence: CASSGQATGELFF. CDR3 nucleotides: TGTGCCAGCAGCGGACAGGCTACCGGGGAGCTGTTTTTT.

This clonotype was picked up many times. This chain joins TRBV9 and TRBJ2-7; 7 bases agree with TRBD1. CDR3 length equals 15 residues. Germline loops: CDR1 SGDLS, CDR2 YYNGEE. Losses at the gene ends were 4 bases for V and 6 bases for J; bases not matched to a gene: 13. The CDR3 DNA follows: TGTGCCAGCAGCCCTCAGACAGGGAGTATGCGCGAGCAGTACTTC. It codes for CASSPQTGSMREQYF.

This clonotype was observed at least ten times. J is TRBJ2-3 and V is TRBV20-1; possibly TRBD1 for D (6 bases). The V end was cut by 3 bases, the J end by 1 base, with 14 bases between. The CDR3 is 15 residues long. The germline V gene encodes CDR1 DFQATT and CDR2 SNEGSKA (reference sequence). Here the CDR3 DNA reads TGCAGTGCTAGTATAACAGGGCCAGGCACAGATACGCAGTATTTT. It is translated as CSASITGPGTDTQYF.

This clonotype was counted ten times or more. This chain connects TRBV7-2 to TRBJ1-1, with D unresolved. The V end was cut by 4 bases, the J end by 2 bases, with 5 bases between. The CDR3 has 12 amino acids. Germline V gene sequence: CDR1 SGHTA, CDR2 FQGNSA. The CDR3 is CASSYRNTEAFF. In DNA, the CDR3 is TGTGCCAGCAGCTACCGAAACACTGAAGCTTTCTTT.

J is TRBJ2-3 and V is TRBV12-3 or TRBV12-4; 12 bases align to TRBD2. This CDR3 comprises 16 residues. Unmatched junction bases numbered 3, after V lost 3 bases and J lost 2 bases. The CDR3: CASSFRLAGVTDTQYF. Here the CDR3 DNA reads TGTGCCAGCAGTTTCCGACTAGCGGGGGTCACAGATACGCAGTATTTT.

This clonotype was found many times. This sequence joins TRBV5-4 and TRBJ2-1; D possibly corresponds to TRBD2 (6 bases). V lost 0 bases, J lost 10 bases, and 17 bases lay in between. Germline V gene lookup returns CDR1 SGHNT and CDR2 YYREEE (reference sequence). The CDR3 consists of 15 residues. CDR3 loop: CASSLAGTGTREQFF. In DNA, the CDR3 is TGTGCCAGCAGCTTGGCCGGGACTGGGACCAGGGAGCAGTTCTTC.

This clonotype was counted ten times or more. The chain joins TRBV6-2 or TRBV6-3 to TRBJ2-1; unclear D gene. This CDR3 comprises 12 residues. Germline lookup yields CDR1 MNHEY and CDR2 SVGEGT. V lost 4 bases, J lost 4 bases, and 5 bases lay in between. CDR3: CASSSGYNEQFF. In DNA, the CDR3 is TGTGCCAGCAGTTCCGGGTACAATGAGCAGTTCTTC.